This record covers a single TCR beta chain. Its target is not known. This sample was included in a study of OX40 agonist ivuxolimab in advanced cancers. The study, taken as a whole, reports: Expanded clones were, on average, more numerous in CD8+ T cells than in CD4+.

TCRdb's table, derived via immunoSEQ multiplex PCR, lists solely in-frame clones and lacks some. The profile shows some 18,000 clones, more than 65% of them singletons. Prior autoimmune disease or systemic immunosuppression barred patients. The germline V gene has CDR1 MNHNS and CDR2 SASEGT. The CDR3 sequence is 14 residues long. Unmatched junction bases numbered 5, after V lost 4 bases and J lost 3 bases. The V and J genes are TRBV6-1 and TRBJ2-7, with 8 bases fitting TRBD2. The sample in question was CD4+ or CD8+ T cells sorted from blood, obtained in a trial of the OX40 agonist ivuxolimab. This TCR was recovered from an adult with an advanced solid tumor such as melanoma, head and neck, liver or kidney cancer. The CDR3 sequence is CASSGVAGSYEQYF. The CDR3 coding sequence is TGTGCCAGCAGTGGAGTAGCGGGAAGCTACGAGCAGTACTTC.